This T cell receptor beta chain was recorded in a study of T cell responses to AZD1222 COVID-19 vaccine. Overall study results and limits: Spike-specific TCR breadth and depth went up after people got two AZD1222 doses. Vaccine-associated CD4 TCRs spanned spike, dominant at 160-218 and 743-854.

As regards this clone: The target antigen is unknown.

Germline CDR1 GTSNPN, CDR2 SVGIG (reference sequence). V was pared by 5 bases and J by 5 bases, with 16 bases between. The CDR3 contains 14 residues. Assay: immunoSEQ multiplex PCR; the TCRdb copy retains only in-frame clones and omits some. The table records 70,000 to 95,000 clones, 85% to 90% of them present only once. This receptor was identified in an adult who received the AZD1222 COVID-19 vaccine. The material sequenced was peripheral blood, taken 28 days after the second AZD1222 dose. The chain uses TRBV30 and TRBJ2-1; no clear D gene. Here the CDR3 reads CAWAPGGSDNEQFF. CDR3 DNA sequence: TGTGCCTGGGCCCCGGGCGGATCGGACAATGAGCAGTTCTTC.